This paragraph reports one T cell receptor beta chain. This clone's antigen is unknown. No much larger clonotype is one base removed from it; base qualities were not supplied. This sample was taken from a study of blood T cells in healthy people across ages (dated by TCRdb to about 2015). Concerning the study at large: In model experiments, template switching captured about one uniquely barcoded TCR beta cDNA molecule for every two T cells. Age-related changes in TCR beta repertoire diversity were measured in the study by deep sequencing normalized with unique cDNA molecular identifiers. Donors were grouped into four age groups: young (average roughly 15 years), middle-aged (around 39), aged (about 60) and long-lived (82). To avoid experimental bias, donors of different ages were randomly spread across the sequencing lanes. Two additional independent replicas of 1 million unique cDNA reads from the same blood draw were analyzed for two donors (one aged 18 to 30 and one aged 80 or older).

Donors were 35 to 40 systemically healthy Caucasian individuals from Russia aged 6 to 90 years. Ten milliliters of peripheral blood were drawn from each donor into EDTA-treated Vacutainer tubes. Ficoll-Paque density-gradient centrifugation was used to isolate PBMCs, with at least 7 million per sample. Trizol reagent was used to extract total RNA from PBMCs, with at least 5 micrograms per sample. For every donor, flow cytometry on a PBMC aliquot measured the percentage of naive CD45RAhigh/CD27high T cells. What the study reported, not specific to this receptor: Total diversity estimates from one million sequenced T cells were considered lower bounds and underestimates. There was a strong correlation between observed TCR beta diversity and the percentage of naive T cells measured by flow cytometry. The long-lived group showed more naive CD4+ T cells, fewer expanded clones and increased TCR diversity than the aged group, suggesting age selection. Because profiling used bulk unsorted PBMCs, naive and antigen-experienced compartments could not be compared conclusively. Donor CMV infection status was unknown, potentially confounding age-related changes in expanded clonotypes. As age increased, observed TCR beta diversity per million T cells dropped in a roughly linear way, and a significant reduction was already evident by age around 41.

According to the germline V gene, CDR1 reads MRHNA and CDR2 reads SNTAGT. Trimmed from V: 4 bases; trimmed from J: 4 bases; junction bases lacking a gene match: 7. Including cysteine and phenylalanine, the CDR3 has 15 amino acids. Kept here is only the CDR3 DNA, which spans 45 bases and is read in frame from base 1. Library generation was performed with 5' RACE. The listed sequencing device is Illumina HiSeq 2500. A second PCR of about 6 to 12 cycles was performed with a sample-barcoded 5' primer and a J-beta primer mix. Each TCR beta cDNA molecule received a unique molecular identifier from a template-switch 5' adaptor carrying 12 random nucleotides. At least 2.5 million CDR3-containing paired-end reads were obtained from each sample. First-strand cDNA synthesis was performed from all RNA using the Mint cDNA synthesis kit, with priming by a TRBC-specific oligonucleotide. Following uracil-DNA glycosylase treatment, all cDNA underwent a first 18-cycle PCR with the universal primers M1SS and BC2_uni_R. Turning to the authors' computational methods: Normalization of each sample was performed by random selection of 1 million high-quality reads, each carrying a distinct molecular identifier. Reads sharing molecular identifiers were discarded rather than binned into consensus sequences. MiTCR, with a Q25 quality threshold and the strictest error-elimination algorithm, was used for CDR3 identification, clonotype clustering and error correction. A nonparametric unseen species model using Euler transformation provided a lower-bound estimate of total TCR beta diversity. The public sequencing data were trimmed at Q25 with fastp and processed into clonotypes with MiXCR by TCRdb, which kept only in-frame beta chains. Each entry merges the rows of one CDR3 protein and shows their most common DNA and genes. These V and J calls derive from TCRdb rather than the authors' analysis. For this sample the table gives around 800,000 distinct CDR3 sequences, of which under 55% were detected only once. The top ten clonotypes cover 15% to 25% of the sample.

The rearrangement joined TRBV6-4 to TRBJ2-1; TRBD2 aligns with 7 central bases. This TCR came from a man aged 60 to 75 in good health. Material: blood. In nucleotide form, the sequence is TGTGCCAGCAGTGTTAGTCGAGCGGGGTACAATGAGCAGTTCTTC. It translates as CASSVSRAGYNEQFF.